The 10 T cell receptor beta chains given below trace back to one sample, sequenced in a study of regulatory T cells in long-lasting Graves disease. Arm-PCR of CDR3 regions and iRepertoire HTBI primers were used to build TCR beta libraries. A single record per CDR3 protein comes from TCRdb applying MiXCR to the multiplex PCR reads. This sample has about 420,000 distinct CDR3 sequences; 16% occur once, and the top ten carry less than 30%. As to time point: newly diagnosed GD, antithyroid drugs for less than 3 months. RNA from PBMCs was the source of the TCR library. These same records also appear under a second study, on T cells in Graves' hyperthyroidism and ophthalmopathy.

The material sequenced was peripheral blood mononuclear cells (PBMCs), taken at new diagnosis, from a patient treated with antithyroid drugs. The receptors stem from a woman under 30 with Graves disease.

The chain recombines TRBV10-3 with TRBJ2-5; D gene unclear. Germline assignment: CDR1 ENHRY and CDR2 SYGVKD. The CDR3 covers 11 residues. V gave up 10 bases and J gave up 5 bases, with 11 bases separating them. CDR3 protein: CATSVRETQYF. The CDR3 DNA follows: TGTGCCACCTCCGTTCGGGAGACCCAGTACTTC.

The count of this clonotype is one. A clone one base away is much larger, so this may be a read error. V gene TRBV15 combines with J gene TRBJ2-7; TRBD2 might be the D (6 bases). This CDR3 region has 16 residues. Trimming removed 4 bases from V and 3 bases from J, with 19 bases in between. Germline CDR1 LNHNV, CDR2 YYDKDF (reference sequence). The CDR3 DNA follows: TGTGCCACCAGCACGCTCACGCTAACGGGAGACTACGAGCAGTACTTC. It yields the protein CATSTLTLTGDYEQYF.

Here the CDR3 reads CSARSRSGSGYNEQFF. The CDR3 region has the DNA TGCAGTGCTAGGAGTCGGAGCGGGAGTGGCTACAATGAGCAGTTCTTC. The V and J genes are TRBV20-1 and TRBJ2-1; 8 positions match TRBD2. V shed 3 bases and J 3 bases; nucleotides not matched to a gene: 10. Per the germline V gene, CDR1 is DFQATT and CDR2 is SNEGSKA (reference sequence). The CDR3 is 16 amino acids.

This clonotype was counted between two and nine times. The chain's CDR3 is CAWSDIIDNKWQFF. The CDR3 DNA follows: TGTGCCTGGAGCGACATTATTGACAACAAATGGCAGTTCTTC. The chain carries TRBV30 and TRBJ2-1; D ambiguous. V was trimmed by 3 bases and J by 12 bases, leaving 21 bases between them. This CDR3 region has 14 residues. CDR1 is GTSNPN and CDR2 is SVGIG in the germline V gene (reference sequence).

This clonotype showed up just a few times. V is TRBV15 and J is TRBJ2-6; the match to TRBD2 covers 10 bases. The CDR3 is made up of 20 amino acids. Per the germline V gene, CDR1 is LNHNV and CDR2 is YYDKDF (reference sequence). V dropped 0 bases and J dropped 0; count of bases not matched to a gene: 8. CDR3: CATSRDLTSGPISGANVLTF. The CDR3 region has the DNA TGTGCCACCAGCAGAGATTTGACTAGCGGGCCTATCTCTGGGGCCAACGTCCTGACTTTC. Full variable domain (rest looked up from reference TRBV15 and TRBJ2-6): DAMVIQNPRYQVTQFGKPVTLSCSQTLNHNVMYWYQQKSSQAPKLLFHYYDKDFNNEADTPDNFQSRRPNTSFCFLDIRSPGLGDTAMYLCATSRDLTSGPISGANVLTFGAGSRLTVL.

The chain recombines TRBV7-2 with TRBJ2-5; TRBD1 might be the D (6 bases). The CDR3 consists of 14 residues. CDR1 is SGHTA, CDR2 FQGNSA, per germline. V was clipped by 4 bases and J by 5 bases, with 14 bases between them. In nucleotides, the CDR3 is TGTGCCAGCAGCTCCCAGGGGATTAGCGAGACCCAGTACTTC. Its protein is CASSSQGISETQYF. Looking up the rest from reference TRBV7-2 and TRBJ2-5 gives the full variable domain: GAGVSQSPSNKVTEKGKDVELRCDPISGHTALYWYRQSLGQGLEFLIYFQGNSAPDKSGLPSDRFSAERTGGSVSTLTIQRTQQEDSAVYLCASSSQGISETQYFGPGTRLLVL.

This clonotype has at least ten counts. This chain uses TRBV28 with TRBJ2-5; 9 bases align to TRBD2. J lost 2 bases, V lost 6 bases, and 4 bases had no gene match. This CDR3 is built from 14 residues. Germline assignment: CDR1 MDHEN and CDR2 SYDVKM. The CDR3 sequence is CASSLGLAQETQYF. In DNA form, the CDR3 reads TGTGCCAGCAGCTTAGGACTAGCGCAAGAGACCCAGTACTTC. The full variable domain, its missing parts supplied by reference TRBV28 and TRBJ2-5, is DVKVTQSSRYLVKRTGEKVFLECVQDMDHENMFWYRQDPGLGLRLIYFSYDVKMKEKGDIPEGYSVSREKKERFSLILESASTNQTSMYLCASSLGLAQETQYFGPGTRLLVL.

This chain joins TRBV6-1 and TRBJ1-4; D unclear. This CDR3 spans 15 amino acids. The V gene lost 3 bases and the J gene lost 4 bases, with 12 bases spanning the gap. CDR1 MNHNS and CDR2 SASEGT come from the germline V gene. In DNA form, the CDR3 reads TGTGCCAGCAGTGACCCGACGGTTTATAATGAAAAACTGTTTTTT. This codes for CASSDPTVYNEKLFF.

This clonotype was seen many times. The rearrangement joins TRBV27 to TRBJ2-7; unclear D gene. The V gene's germline CDR1 is MNHEY and CDR2 SMNVEV (reference sequence). The V end lost 6 bases, the J end lost 4 bases, and 10 bases lay between the germline ends. This CDR3 region has 12 residues. The CDR3 protein is CASRQRNYEQYF. The CDR3 coding sequence is TGTGCCAGCAGACAGAGAAATTACGAGCAGTACTTC.

This chain connects TRBV13 to TRBJ1-2; no clear D. The CDR3 has 12 amino acids. Germline V CDR1 and CDR2: PRHDT, FYEKMQ (reference sequence). Deletions cut 5 bases from V and 1 base from J, with 5 bases between. The CDR3 loop is CASSTRNYGYTF. Written as DNA, the CDR3 is TGTGCCAGCAGCACCCGTAACTATGGCTACACCTTC.